These 12 T cell receptor beta chains share one sample of origin, sequenced in a study of T cell changes during pregnancy in multiple sclerosis. Data came from immunoSEQ multiplex PCR; TCRdb stores just in-frame clones and leaves some out. Of 75,000 to 95,000 clones detected, roughly 90% appear once; the ten largest clones hold less than 2%. The specimen comprised peripheral blood, sampled in the first trimester of pregnancy. All receptors come from a female donor with multiple sclerosis, enrolled in a pregnancy study.

The sample holds a few counts of this clone. Here the CDR3 DNA reads TGTGCCAGCAGGGCCGGGACAGATACGCAGTATTTT. Protein product: CASRAGTDTQYF. This chain uses TRBV2 with TRBJ2-3; D unclear. V was clipped by 6 bases and J by 3 bases, with 7 bases between them. From germline, CDR1 is SNHLY and CDR2 FYNNEI. There are 12 residues in the CDR3. The complete variable domain, with remaining parts taken from reference TRBV2 and TRBJ2-3, reads EPEVTQTPSHQVTQMGQEVILRCVPISNHLYFYWYRQILGQKVEFLVSFYNNEISEKSEIFDDQFSVERPDGSNFTLKIRSTKLEDSAMYFCASRAGTDTQYFGPGTRLTVL.

The chain recombines TRBV30 with TRBJ2-7; 7 bases match TRBD2. CDR3 size: 16 residues. V shed 0 bases, J shed 0 bases, and the junction held 8 bases outside the gene matches. The germline CDR1 and CDR2 sequences are GTSNPN and SVGIG (reference sequence). The CDR3 reads CAWSVRRGRASYEQYF. The DNA for the CDR3 is TGTGCCTGGAGTGTCCGGCGAGGGAGGGCCTCCTACGAGCAGTACTTC.

The CDR3 loop is CASSPGTGGHQPQHF. CDR3 coding DNA: TGTGCCAGCAGCCCCGGGACAGGGGGACATCAGCCCCAGCATTTT. This chain links TRBV7-2 with TRBJ1-5, with TRBD1 identical over 11 bases. Germline V gives CDR1 SGHTA, CDR2 FQGNSA. This CDR3 comprises 15 residues. V shed 5 bases and J 5 bases; nucleotides not matched to a gene: 5.

In this sample, this clone turned up once. The V call is TRBV19, the J call TRBJ1-1; TRBD1 matches at 7 bases. The CDR3 covers 14 residues. The V and J ends lost 6 bases and 0 bases, in that order; junction bases with no gene match: 4. From germline, CDR1 is LNHDA and CDR2 SQIVND (reference sequence). CDR3 protein: CASSTGQLNTEAFF. CDR3 nucleotides: TGTGCCAGTAGCACGGGACAGTTGAACACTGAAGCTTTCTTT.

This clone was seen only once. CDR3 nucleotide sequence: TGTGCCAGCAGCATTCTAGACAGGGTGACCGATACGCAGTATTTT. Amino acids: CASSILDRVTDTQYF. The chain employs TRBV7-2 and TRBJ2-3, with TRBD1 identical over 7 bases. The V and J ends lost 5 bases and 6 bases, in that order; junction bases with no gene match: 11. The CDR3 length is 15 residues. Germline CDR1 reads SGHTA; CDR2 reads FQGNSA.

The chain carries TRBV14 and TRBJ1-2; D unclear. Trimming left V 1 base short and J 8 bases short, with 11 bases between. The CDR3 length is 13 residues. Looked up from germline, CDR1 is SGHDN and CDR2 is FVKESK. In nucleotides, the CDR3 is TGTGCCAGCAGCCAAGTCCCTCTGGGCGGCTACACCTTC. Amino acid sequence: CASSQVPLGGYTF.

The chain uses TRBV5-6 and TRBJ2-3; possible D gene TRBD2, 5 bases. The CDR3 is 15 residues long. V was shortened by 4 bases and J by 6 bases, with 18 bases between the two germline ends. The germline V gene has CDR1 SGHDT and CDR2 YYEEEE. CDR3 loop: CASSSESGTRDTQYF. The CDR3 DNA sequence: TGTGCCAGCAGCAGCGAAAGCGGTACTCGGGATACGCAGTATTTT.

Here the CDR3 reads CACTLGGASTDTQYF. The CDR3 DNA follows: TGTGCCTGTACCCTCGGCGGCGCCTCCACAGATACGCAGTATTTT. The chain carries TRBV30 and TRBJ2-3; D not resolved. Germline loops: CDR1 GTSNPN, CDR2 SVGIG (reference sequence). This CDR3 spans 15 amino acids. The ends were cut back, 6 bases at V and 2 bases at J, with 18 bases in the middle.

The V gene is TRBV2, the J gene TRBJ2-3; D remains unclear. The CDR3 runs 11 residues. From germline, CDR1 is SNHLY and CDR2 FYNNEI. Trimming took 4 bases from V and 4 from J, leaving 3 bases between them. The CDR3 protein is CASSVADTQYF. The CDR3 DNA reads as TGTGCCAGCAGTGTAGCAGATACGCAGTATTTT.

The chain is built from TRBV7-9 and TRBJ2-4; the D gene is possibly TRBD2 (5 bases). The ends were cut back, 5 bases at V and 0 bases at J, with 8 bases in the middle. The CDR3 is made up of 14 amino acids. Germline CDR1 and CDR2: SEHNR and FQNEAQ (reference sequence). The chain's CDR3 is CASSAGVAKNIQYF. DNA of the CDR3: TGTGCCAGCAGCGCCGGGGTAGCCAAAAACATTCAGTACTTC.

This sequence joins TRBV19 and TRBJ2-2; no reliable D call. The CDR3 extends over 14 amino acids. Germline V gives CDR1 LNHDA, CDR2 SQIVND (reference sequence). Trimming stripped 2 bases from V and 3 bases from J, with 7 bases between. The CDR3 region has the DNA TGTGCCAGTAGTATAAGCTCCTACACCGGGGAGCTGTTTTTT. It encodes CASSISSYTGELFF.

This chain connects TRBV5-1 to TRBJ2-7; weak D call: TRBD1 (6 bases). Germline CDR1 SGHRS, CDR2 YFSETQ. The CDR3 sequence is 16 residues long. The V and J ends lost 4 bases and 0 bases respectively, with 17 bases between them. The CDR3 region is CASSQLDRLSSYEQYF. The CDR3 region has the DNA TGCGCCAGCAGCCAGCTGGACAGATTGAGCTCCTACGAGCAGTACTTC.